This section outlines one TCR beta chain sequence together with its context. TCRdb keeps only in-frame clones here, not all; method: immunoSEQ multiplex PCR. The sample lists roughly 7,400 clones; around four fifths were seen once. The CDR3 spans 15 residues. Germline trimming cut 7 bases from V and 4 bases from J; bases unmatched to any gene: 11. Germline V lookup: CDR1 LNHDA, CDR2 SQIVND (reference sequence). The sample belongs to a study of PD-1 blockade in classical Hodgkin lymphoma. All patients relapsed after autologous stem cell transplantation, and brentuximab vedotin exposure varied. The study purified CD4+ T cells from thawed PBMCs using magnetic negative selection.

The sequencing here drew on CD4+ T cells from blood, taken at baseline. This chain connects TRBV19 to TRBJ2-3, with 7 bases lining up with TRBD2. This TCR derives from a human donor with classical Hodgkin lymphoma. In DNA form, the CDR3 reads TGTGCCAGTAACCGGGGGGACTCCCAAGCAGATACGCAGTATTTT. Encoded protein: CASNRGDSQADTQYF.